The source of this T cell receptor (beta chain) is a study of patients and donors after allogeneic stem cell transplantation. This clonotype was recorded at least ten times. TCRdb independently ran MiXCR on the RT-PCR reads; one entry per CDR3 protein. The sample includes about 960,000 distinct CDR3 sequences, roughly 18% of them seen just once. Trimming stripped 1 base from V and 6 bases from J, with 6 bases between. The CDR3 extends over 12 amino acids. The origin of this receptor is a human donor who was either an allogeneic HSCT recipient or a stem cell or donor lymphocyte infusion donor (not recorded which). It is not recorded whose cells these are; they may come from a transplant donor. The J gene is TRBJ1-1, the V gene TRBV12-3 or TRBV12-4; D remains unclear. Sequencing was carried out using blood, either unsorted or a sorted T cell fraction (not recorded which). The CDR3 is CASSLDRSEAFF. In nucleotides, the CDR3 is TGTGCCAGCAGTTTAGACCGATCTGAAGCTTTCTTT.